A selection of T cell receptor beta chains follows, all from one sample in a study of blood T cell repertoires in COVID-19. The table came from immunoSEQ multiplex PCR; TCRdb's copy has only in-frame clones and leaves some out. The repertoire has about 260,000 clones, 85% to 90% of them found once; the top ten carry approximately 1.5%. The sequenced sample was peripheral blood. These receptors all stem from a woman in her thirties or forties who had recovered from COVID-19. The CDR3 runs from the conserved cysteine through the conserved F or W. A D gene is named only where the DNA matches it firmly. Only some rows state a clone size, as once, few, many or a class for expanded clones.

j_call: TRBJ2-1; clone_size: NA; d_call: NA; v_call: TRBV28; cdr3_aa: CASSLAAYNEQFF; cdr3_nt: TGTGCCAGCAGTTTAGCAGCCTACAATGAGCAGTTCTTC
j_call: TRBJ2-7; clone_size: NA; d_call: TRBD1; v_call: TRBV10-3; cdr3_aa: CAISEGASYEQYF; cdr3_nt: TGTGCCATCAGCGAGGGGGCCTCCTACGAGCAGTACTTC
j_call: TRBJ2-7; clone_size: NA; d_call: NA; v_call: TRBV10-1; cdr3_aa: CASITYSPYEQYF; cdr3_nt: TGCGCCAGCATTACCTATAGTCCCTACGAGCAGTACTTC
j_call: TRBJ1-4; clone_size: NA; d_call: NA; v_call: TRBV19; cdr3_aa: CASSITGSGEKLFF; cdr3_nt: TGTGCCAGTAGTATAACAGGGTCGGGCGAAAAACTGTTTTTT
j_call: TRBJ1-2; clone_size: NA; d_call: NA; v_call: TRBV25-1; cdr3_aa: CASSEYEGPYGYTF; cdr3_nt: TGTGCCAGCAGTGAATATGAGGGCCCCTATGGCTACACCTTC
j_call: TRBJ1-2; clone_size: once; d_call: NA; v_call: TRBV6-6; cdr3_aa: CASRPPGNNYGYTF; cdr3_nt: TGTGCCAGCAGGCCACCGGGGAATAACTATGGCTACACCTTC
j_call: TRBJ2-3; clone_size: once; d_call: TRBD2; v_call: TRBV25-1; cdr3_aa: CASSDVGTRTDTQYF; cdr3_nt: TGTGCCAGCAGTGACGTCGGGACTAGGACAGATACGCAGTATTTT
j_call: TRBJ1-1; clone_size: NA; d_call: TRBD1; v_call: TRBV18; cdr3_aa: CASSGRGTEAFF; cdr3_nt: TGTGCCAGCTCAGGCAGGGGGACTGAAGCTTTCTTT
j_call: TRBJ1-1; clone_size: NA; d_call: NA; v_call: TRBV15; cdr3_aa: CATSPHIMNTEAFF; cdr3_nt: TGTGCCACCAGTCCCCACATCATGAACACTGAAGCTTTCTTT
j_call: TRBJ2-3; clone_size: few; d_call: TRBD1; v_call: TRBV19; cdr3_aa: CASSVITGVADTQYF; cdr3_nt: TGTGCCAGTAGTGTCATAACAGGGGTCGCAGATACGCAGTATTTT
j_call: TRBJ1-2; clone_size: NA; d_call: NA; v_call: TRBV5-1; cdr3_aa: CASSTVGGLGGYTF; cdr3_nt: TGCGCCAGCAGCACCGTCGGGGGTCTGGGTGGCTACACCTTC
j_call: TRBJ2-5; clone_size: NA; d_call: NA; v_call: TRBV15; cdr3_aa: CATSREGRQTQYF; cdr3_nt: TGTGCCACCAGCAGAGAGGGGAGACAGACCCAGTACTTC
j_call: TRBJ2-7; clone_size: NA; d_call: TRBD1; v_call: TRBV19; cdr3_aa: CASRRQGLGNEQYF; cdr3_nt: TGTGCCAGTAGGAGACAGGGTTTGGGGAACGAGCAGTACTTC
j_call: TRBJ1-1; clone_size: NA; d_call: NA; v_call: TRBV6-5; cdr3_aa: CASSYSTWGLNTEAFF; cdr3_nt: TGTGCCAGCAGTTACTCGACATGGGGGCTGAACACTGAAGCTTTCTTT
j_call: TRBJ1-2; clone_size: NA; d_call: TRBD1; v_call: TRBV11-2; cdr3_aa: CASSLAGGFGVGYTF; cdr3_nt: TGTGCCAGCAGCTTAGCAGGGGGCTTCGGCGTTGGCTACACCTTC
j_call: TRBJ1-4; clone_size: NA; d_call: NA; v_call: TRBV28; cdr3_aa: CASSLSPPREKLFF; cdr3_nt: TGTGCCAGCAGTTTATCGCCCCCGAGGGAAAAACTGTTTTTT
j_call: TRBJ1-1; clone_size: NA; d_call: NA; v_call: TRBV7-8; cdr3_aa: CASSLVEWSTEAFF; cdr3_nt: TGTGCCAGCAGCTTAGTAGAATGGAGCACTGAAGCTTTCTTT
j_call: TRBJ1-3; clone_size: once; d_call: NA; v_call: TRBV9; cdr3_aa: CASSVEGGGISGNTIYF; cdr3_nt: TGTGCCAGCAGCGTAGAAGGTGGAGGGATCTCTGGAAACACCATATATTTT
j_call: TRBJ1-1; clone_size: NA; d_call: NA; v_call: TRBV5-4; cdr3_aa: CASSRQATGTEAFF; cdr3_nt: TGTGCCAGCAGCCGACAGGCCACGGGCACTGAAGCTTTCTTT
j_call: TRBJ1-6; clone_size: NA; d_call: NA; v_call: TRBV19; cdr3_aa: CASSIVGVDSPLHF; cdr3_nt: TGTGCCAGTAGTATCGTAGGGGTGGATTCACCCCTCCACTTT
j_call: TRBJ2-2; clone_size: NA; d_call: TRBD2; v_call: TRBV27; cdr3_aa: CASSFFSLLAGGNTGELFF; cdr3_nt: TGTGCCAGCAGTTTTTTTTCCCTGCTAGCGGGGGGGAACACCGGGGAGCTGTTTTTT
j_call: TRBJ1-1; clone_size: NA; d_call: NA; v_call: TRBV6-4; cdr3_aa: CASRATGGGNTEAFF; cdr3_nt: TGTGCCAGCAGAGCGACGGGGGGCGGGAACACTGAAGCTTTCTTT
j_call: TRBJ1-2; clone_size: NA; d_call: NA; v_call: TRBV5-6; cdr3_aa: CASSSRGYGYTF; cdr3_nt: TGTGCCAGCAGCTCCAGGGGATACGGCTACACCTTC
j_call: TRBJ2-3; clone_size: NA; d_call: TRBD2; v_call: TRBV19; cdr3_aa: CASSISGTSGGKGTQYF; cdr3_nt: TGTGCCAGTAGTATTTCCGGGACTAGCGGGGGGAAGGGTACGCAGTATTTT
j_call: TRBJ2-2; clone_size: NA; d_call: NA; v_call: TRBV6-2/TRBV6-3; cdr3_aa: CASSYGGVNTGELFF; cdr3_nt: TGTGCCAGCAGTTACGGCGGGGTGAACACCGGGGAGCTGTTTTTT
j_call: TRBJ1-1; clone_size: NA; d_call: TRBD1; v_call: TRBV19; cdr3_aa: CASSLTGEDTEAFF; cdr3_nt: TGTGCCAGTAGTCTAACAGGGGAGGACACTGAAGCTTTCTTT
j_call: TRBJ1-1; clone_size: NA; d_call: NA; v_call: TRBV9; cdr3_aa: CASSELSGNTEAFF; cdr3_nt: TGTGCCAGCAGCGAATTATCAGGGAACACTGAAGCTTTCTTT
j_call: TRBJ1-2; clone_size: NA; d_call: TRBD1; v_call: TRBV19; cdr3_aa: CASSRDRGPYGYTF; cdr3_nt: TGTGCCAGTAGTAGGGACAGGGGGCCCTATGGCTACACCTTC
j_call: TRBJ2-5; clone_size: NA; d_call: NA; v_call: TRBV4-2; cdr3_aa: CATRAPSYQETQYF; cdr3_nt: TGTGCCACCAGAGCCCCGAGCTACCAAGAGACCCAGTACTTC
j_call: TRBJ1-2; clone_size: NA; d_call: NA; v_call: TRBV2; cdr3_aa: CASSEVAVLLFYGYTF; cdr3_nt: TGTGCCAGCAGCGAGGTCGCAGTCCTACTTTTCTATGGCTACACCTTC
j_call: TRBJ1-4; clone_size: NA; d_call: TRBD1; v_call: TRBV10-3; cdr3_aa: CAISEAQGEWGEKLFF; cdr3_nt: TGTGCCATCAGTGAGGCGCAGGGGGAGTGGGGTGAAAAACTGTTTTTT
j_call: TRBJ2-3; clone_size: NA; d_call: NA; v_call: TRBV4-1; cdr3_aa: CASSQGTGITDTQYF; cdr3_nt: TGCGCCAGCAGCCAAGGAACAGGGATCACAGATACGCAGTATTTT
j_call: TRBJ1-2; clone_size: NA; d_call: NA; v_call: TRBV4-3; cdr3_aa: CASSPGQYYGYTF; cdr3_nt: TGCGCCAGCAGCCCTGGACAGTACTATGGCTACACCTTC
j_call: TRBJ2-3; clone_size: once; d_call: TRBD2; v_call: TRBV11-3; cdr3_aa: CASSVGTSGLTDTQYF; cdr3_nt: TGTGCCAGCAGCGTCGGGACTAGCGGCCTCACAGATACGCAGTATTTT
j_call: TRBJ2-6; clone_size: NA; d_call: NA; v_call: TRBV27; cdr3_aa: CASSLSVAGANVLTF; cdr3_nt: TGTGCCAGCAGTTTATCAGTAGCGGGGGCCAACGTCCTGACTTTC
j_call: TRBJ2-7; clone_size: NA; d_call: TRBD2; v_call: TRBV2; cdr3_aa: CAGSLAGVPYEQYF; cdr3_nt: TGTGCCGGCAGTCTAGCGGGGGTTCCCTACGAGCAGTACTTC
j_call: TRBJ1-3; clone_size: NA; d_call: NA; v_call: TRBV27; cdr3_aa: CASSLGPSGNTIYF; cdr3_nt: TGTGCCAGCAGTTTAGGGCCCTCTGGAAACACCATATATTTT
j_call: TRBJ2-7; clone_size: NA; d_call: TRBD2; v_call: TRBV7-8; cdr3_aa: CASSPERGGYEQYF; cdr3_nt: TGTGCCAGCAGCCCAGAGCGGGGGGGATACGAGCAGTACTTC
j_call: TRBJ1-2; clone_size: NA; d_call: NA; v_call: TRBV9; cdr3_aa: CASTLDSSPYGYTF; cdr3_nt: TGTGCCAGCACCCTAGACAGCTCCCCCTATGGCTACACCTTC
j_call: TRBJ1-4; clone_size: once; d_call: TRBD1; v_call: TRBV7-2; cdr3_aa: CASRDQGASEKLFF; cdr3_nt: TGTGCCAGCAGGGACCAGGGGGCGAGTGAAAAACTGTTTTTT
j_call: TRBJ1-2; clone_size: few; d_call: NA; v_call: TRBV4-3; cdr3_aa: CASSQEGNSGGYGYTF; cdr3_nt: TGCGCCAGCAGCCAAGAGGGAAATTCGGGGGGCTATGGCTACACCTTC
j_call: TRBJ2-1; clone_size: NA; d_call: NA; v_call: TRBV10-3; cdr3_aa: CAISEPSGSYNEQFF; cdr3_nt: TGTGCCATCAGTGAGCCTAGTGGCAGCTACAATGAGCAGTTCTTC